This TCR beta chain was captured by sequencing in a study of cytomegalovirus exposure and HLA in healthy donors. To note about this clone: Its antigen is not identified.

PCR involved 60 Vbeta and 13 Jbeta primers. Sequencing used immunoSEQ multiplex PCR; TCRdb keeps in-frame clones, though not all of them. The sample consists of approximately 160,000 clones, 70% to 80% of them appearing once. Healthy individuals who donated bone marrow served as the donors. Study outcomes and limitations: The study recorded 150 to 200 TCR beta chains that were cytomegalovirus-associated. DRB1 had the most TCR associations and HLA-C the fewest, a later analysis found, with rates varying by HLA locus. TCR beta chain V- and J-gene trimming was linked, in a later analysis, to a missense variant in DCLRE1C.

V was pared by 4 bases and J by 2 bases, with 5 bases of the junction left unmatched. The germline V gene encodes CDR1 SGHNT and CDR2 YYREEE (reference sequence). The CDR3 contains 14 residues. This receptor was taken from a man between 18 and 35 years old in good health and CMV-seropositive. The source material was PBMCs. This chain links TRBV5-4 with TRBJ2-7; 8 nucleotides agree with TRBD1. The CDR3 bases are TGTGCCAGCAGCGTCGGGACAGGAACCTACGAGCAGTACTTC. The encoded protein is CASSVGTGTYEQYF.